A single sample gave rise to the 23 T cell receptor beta chains below, sequenced in a study of T cell repertoires in aging, cancer and after chemotherapy (dated by TCRdb to about 2019). Sequenced using an Illumina MiSeq. Rearranged TRB sequences spanning V, D and J segments were amplified in a multiplex touch-down PCR with a mixed TRB-A/B primer pool. TCRdb reprocessed the public reads (quality trimming at Q25 with fastp, clone calling with MiXCR) and kept in-frame beta chains. Every CDR3 protein is listed once, alongside the most common genes and DNA of its rows. Counted in this sample were almost 8,500 distinct CDR3 sequences; approximately 32% of them appeared once. Around 4% of the sample belongs to the ten largest clones. Genomic DNA extracted from peripheral blood, rather than sorted cells or RNA, was used as the source for amplification of TCR beta rearrangements. Material for sequencing was blood. These TCRs come from a human donor in good health.

This sequence joins TRBV5-5 and TRBJ1-1; no clear D gene. The CDR3 runs 15 residues. Germline CDR1 and CDR2: SGHKS and YYEKEE (reference sequence). The V and J ends lost 4 bases and 0 bases respectively, with 13 bases between them. CDR3 amino acids: CASSHSRTMNTEAFF. For the CDR3, the DNA is TGTGCCAGCAGCCATTCCCGGACTATGAACACTGAAGCTTTCTTT.

The rearrangement links TRBV7-2 to TRBJ1-2, with 8 bases matching TRBD1. There are 17 residues in the CDR3. CDR1 SGHTA and CDR2 FQGNSA come from the germline V gene. V was clipped by 5 bases and J by 7 bases; unmatched bases: 18. The CDR3 loop is CASSPEDRVESVRGYTF. The CDR3 coding sequence is TGTGCCAGCAGCCCGGAGGACAGGGTGGAGAGCGTGCGTGGCTACACCTTC.

The V and J genes are TRBV6-4 and TRBJ2-5; D may be TRBD1 or TRBD2 (5 bases each). CDR3 length equals 13 residues. Germline CDR1 MRHNA, CDR2 SNTAGT. The V and J ends lost 5 bases and 3 bases respectively, with 10 bases between them. As DNA, the CDR3 is TGTGCCAGCAGTCGGGACCCTGAAGAGACCCAGTACTTC. Amino acid sequence: CASSRDPEETQYF.

The V call is TRBV6-4, the J call TRBJ2-1; 7 bases fit TRBD2. Germline CDR1 reads MRHNA; CDR2 reads SNTAGT. The CDR3 runs to 13 residues. The trim removed 6 bases at V and 5 bases at J, leaving 4 bases unmatched. CDR3 loop: CASSPGTNNEQFF. CDR3 sequence (DNA): TGTGCCAGCAGCCCCGGGACTAACAATGAGCAGTTCTTC.

This chain uses TRBV6-4 with TRBJ1-2; 12 bases map to TRBD1. J gave up 6 bases and V 4 bases, and 3 bases lay outside the gene matches. The CDR3 contains 14 residues. CDR1 MRHNA and CDR2 SNTAGT come from the germline V gene. The chain's CDR3 is CASSGGQGADGYTF. The CDR3, as DNA: TGTGCCAGCAGTGGGGGACAGGGGGCGGATGGCTACACCTTC.

V and J are TRBV6-1 and TRBJ2-1; D possibly corresponds to TRBD2 (5 bases). The CDR3 is 15 amino acids. Germline V gives CDR1 MNHNS, CDR2 SASEGT. Trimming left V 1 base short and J 8 bases short, with 15 bases between. CDR3 DNA: TGTGCCAGCAGTGAAGGGTTATTGAGGGCCGATGAGCAGTTCTTC. Translated: CASSEGLLRADEQFF.

This clonotype counts as medium-sized. This chain connects TRBV5-4 to TRBJ1-4; no reliable D call. The CDR3 length is 11 residues. Germline V gene sequence: CDR1 SGHNT, CDR2 YYREEE (reference sequence). V gave up 1 base and J gave up 12 bases, with 7 bases separating them. The CDR3 DNA sequence: TGTGCCAGCAGCTTGATGGCCCAACTGTTTTTT. Encoded protein: CASSLMAQLFF.

This clonotype occurred a few times. The chain couples TRBV6-5 to TRBJ2-2; D gene uncertain. CDR1 MNHEY and CDR2 SVGAGI come from the germline V gene. There are 14 residues in the CDR3. Trimming pared 0 bases from V and 3 bases from J, leaving 5 bases between. CDR3 protein: CASSYSSYTGELFF. The DNA of the CDR3 is TGTGCCAGCAGTTACTCGAGTTACACCGGGGAGCTGTTTTTT.

V and J are TRBV27 and TRBJ1-4, with no clear D. The V and J ends lost 5 bases and 4 bases respectively, with 17 bases between them. The CDR3 is 16 amino acids. The germline V gene encodes CDR1 MNHEY and CDR2 SMNVEV (reference sequence). CDR3 in amino acids: CASSATRPRVNEKLFF. The CDR3 DNA follows: TGTGCCAGCAGTGCGACCCGGCCTCGGGTTAATGAAAAACTGTTTTTT. Variable domain in full (rest from reference TRBV27 and TRBJ1-4): EAQVTQNPRYLITVTGKKLTVTCSQNMNHEYMSWYRQDPGLGLRQIYYSMNVEVTDKGDVPEGYKVSRKEKRNFPLILESPSPNQTSLYFCASSATRPRVNEKLFFGSGTQLSVL.

This clonotype showed up just once. V is TRBV6-5 and J is TRBJ1-2, with 7 bases aligning to TRBD1. The CDR3 loop spans 15 amino acids. Germline trimming cut 8 bases from V and 3 bases from J; bases unmatched to any gene: 12. Germline V gene data show CDR1 as MNHEY and CDR2 as SVGAGI. The CDR3 reads CASRLTQGGDYGYTF. CDR3 sequence (DNA): TGTGCCAGCCGATTGACGCAGGGGGGGGACTATGGCTACACCTTC.

The chain joins TRBV27 to TRBJ2-3; D assignment may be TRBD1 or TRBD2 (5 bases each). Germline V lookup: CDR1 MNHEY, CDR2 SMNVEV (reference sequence). The V end was cut by 3 bases, the J end by 0 bases, with 13 bases between. The CDR3 runs to 16 residues. CDR3 loop: CASSLDRGASTDTQYF. As DNA, the CDR3 is TGTGCCAGCAGTTTGGATAGGGGAGCGAGCACAGATACGCAGTATTTT.

This clonotype occurred a few times. The genes are TRBV5-6 and TRBJ1-5; perhaps TRBD1 as D (5 bases). The CDR3 covers 15 residues. V was cut by 6 bases and J by 6 bases, with 19 bases left in between. Germline CDR1 SGHDT, CDR2 YYEEEE. For the CDR3, the DNA is TGTGCCAGCAAACTCACAGGTGGAGGGATTCAGCCCCAGCATTTT. Protein: CASKLTGGGIQPQHF.

This clonotype occurred once. This sequence may be a read error, since a much larger clone differs from it by one base. The chain joins TRBV18 to TRBJ2-1; D is unresolved. Germline CDR1 and CDR2: KGHSH and LQKENI. The CDR3 is made up of 12 amino acids. V lost 6 bases to trimming and J lost 10 bases, with 13 bases between them. In DNA, the CDR3 is TGTGCCAGCTCGTCGGATGGCTGGGAGCAGTTCTTC. Translating it yields CASSSDGWEQFF. The full variable domain, completed using reference TRBV18 and TRBJ2-1, is NAGVMQNPRHLVRRRGQEARLRCSPMKGHSHVYWYRQLPEEGLKFMVYLQKENIIDESGMPKERFSAEFPKEGPSILRIQQVVRGDSAAYFCASSSDGWEQFFGPGTRLTVL.

This sequence joins TRBV19 and TRBJ1-2, with D possibly being TRBD1 (6 bases). The CDR3 totals 15 residues. Deletions cut 2 bases from V and 8 bases from J, with 18 bases between. CDR1 and CDR2 from the germline V gene are LNHDA and SQIVND (reference sequence). DNA for the CDR3: TGTGCCAGTAGTATACAAGACCAGGGACACGGCGGCTACACCTTC. It translates to CASSIQDQGHGGYTF.

Judged by abundance, this clonotype is medium-sized (0.01 to 0.1%). The chain recombines TRBV19 with TRBJ1-5; weak D call: TRBD1 (5 bases). The V and J ends lost 7 bases and 7 bases respectively, with 17 bases between them. Per germline, CDR1 LNHDA and CDR2 SQIVND (reference sequence). The CDR3 runs to 14 residues. The CDR3 loop is CASMWQGNGQPQHF. The CDR3 bases are TGTGCCAGTATGTGGCAGGGTAACGGACAGCCCCAGCATTTT.

In its sample, this clonotype was seen a few times. The V and J genes are TRBV7-2 and TRBJ2-7, with unresolved D. The V gene lost 8 bases and the J gene lost 5 bases, with 19 bases spanning the gap. The CDR3 is 14 amino acids. Looked up from germline, CDR1 is SGHTA and CDR2 is FQGNSA. In DNA, the CDR3 is TGTGCCAGCTGCCAAGGTAGCTCTGTAGACGAGCAGTACTTC. Translation gives CASCQGSSVDEQYF.

CDR3 bases: TGTGCCAGCAGTTCCCCAATCGGACTAGCGGGGGAAGAGACCCAGTACTTC. This encodes CASSSPIGLAGEETQYF. J is TRBJ2-5 and V is TRBV6-5; 13 bases agree with TRBD2. This CDR3 has 17 residues. V lost 4 bases, J lost 3 bases, and 8 bases stayed unmatched. CDR1 MNHEY and CDR2 SVGAGI come from the germline V gene.

The rearrangement joins TRBV28 to TRBJ1-2, with TRBD1 matching 8 bases. In germline, CDR1 is MDHEN, CDR2 SYDVKM. J gave up 4 bases and V 6 bases, and 7 bases lay outside the gene matches. The CDR3 is made up of 14 amino acids. In DNA, the CDR3 is TGTGCCAGCAGCCGCACCGGGACAGGCTATGGCTACACCTTC. Protein product: CASSRTGTGYGYTF.

The chain uses TRBV6-1 and TRBJ2-7; 8 bases are a match to TRBD1. From germline, CDR1 is MNHNS and CDR2 SASEGT. This CDR3 has 12 residues. V gave up 11 bases and J gave up 3 bases; unmatched junction bases: 6. In DNA, the CDR3 is TGTGCCGGGGCCGGACAGGGCTACGAGCAGTACTTC. Protein: CAGAGQGYEQYF.

This clonotype has just a few counts. The chain combines TRBV30 with TRBJ1-5; D is possibly TRBD1 (6 bases). Germline CDR1 reads GTSNPN; CDR2 reads SVGIG (reference sequence). V was pared by 4 bases and J by 4 bases, with 11 bases between. This CDR3 contains 13 residues. CDR3 loop: CAWKRTENQPQHF. As DNA, the CDR3 is TGTGCCTGGAAACGGACAGAGAATCAGCCCCAGCATTTT.

The rearrangement uses TRBV6-1 and TRBJ1-5; no clear D. The CDR3 has 14 amino acids. The germline V gene encodes CDR1 MNHNS and CDR2 SASEGT. Between the trimmed V and J ends, which lost 3 bases and 0 bases, there was a span of 6 bases. CDR3 residues: CASSDYHSNQPQHF. The CDR3 nucleotides read TGTGCCAGCAGTGACTATCATAGCAATCAGCCCCAGCATTTT.

The rearrangement links TRBV12-3 or TRBV12-4 to TRBJ1-5, with 7 bases lining up with TRBD1. The V gene end was trimmed by 0 bases and the J gene end by 4 bases; junction bases not matched to a gene: 3. CDR3 length: 15 residues. The CDR3 sequence is CASSLAGGGNQPQHF. CDR3 nucleotides: TGTGCCAGCAGTTTAGCAGGGGGCGGGAATCAGCCCCAGCATTTT.

This clonotype was counted between two and nine times. This rearrangement joins TRBV19 to TRBJ1-2; D is unresolved. Germline CDR1 is LNHDA and CDR2 is SQIVND (reference sequence). Trimming cost V 5 bases and J 1 base, with 5 bases left between them. The CDR3 has 12 residues. As DNA, the CDR3 is TGTGCCAGTAGTCCCCTTAACTATGGCTACACCTTC. Amino acid sequence: CASSPLNYGYTF.